Sequencing of this T cell receptor beta chain was carried out in a study of shared clonotypes between healthy human individuals. Between the trimmed V and J ends, which lost 5 bases and 0 bases, there was a span of 10 bases. The CDR3 has 14 amino acids. Germline CDR1 reads SGHTA; CDR2 reads FQGTGA. This clone was detected a few times. This CDR3 is also generated by other DNA sequences in the sample. Some clones are missing from TCRdb's copy, which holds only in-frame ones; the method was immunoSEQ multiplex PCR. The table lists 2.5 million or so clones, roughly 92% of them singletons, with 0.14% in the top ten.

The origin of this receptor is a man aged 18 to 30 in good health. The sample was naive CD4+ T cells sorted from blood. Subset reported: CD45RA+ positively selected. This chain connects TRBV7-3 to TRBJ1-1; D perhaps matches TRBD1 (6 bases). The CDR3 region has the DNA TGTGCCAGCAGCCCTGGACAGCTGAACACTGAAGCTTTCTTT. Protein product: CASSPGQLNTEAFF.